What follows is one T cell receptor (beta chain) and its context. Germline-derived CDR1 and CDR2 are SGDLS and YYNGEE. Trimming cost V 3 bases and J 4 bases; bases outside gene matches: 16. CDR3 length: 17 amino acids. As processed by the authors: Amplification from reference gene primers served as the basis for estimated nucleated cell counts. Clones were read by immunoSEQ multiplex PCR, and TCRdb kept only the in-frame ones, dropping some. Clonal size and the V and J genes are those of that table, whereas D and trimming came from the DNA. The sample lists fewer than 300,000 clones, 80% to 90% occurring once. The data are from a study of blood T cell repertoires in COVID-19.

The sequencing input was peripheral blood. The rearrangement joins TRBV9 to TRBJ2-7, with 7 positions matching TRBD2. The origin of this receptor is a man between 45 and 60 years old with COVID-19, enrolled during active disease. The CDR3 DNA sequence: TGTGCCAGCAGCGAGATCCACGGGGCGGGAGCGACGTACGAGCAGTACTTC. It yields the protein CASSEIHGAGATYEQYF.